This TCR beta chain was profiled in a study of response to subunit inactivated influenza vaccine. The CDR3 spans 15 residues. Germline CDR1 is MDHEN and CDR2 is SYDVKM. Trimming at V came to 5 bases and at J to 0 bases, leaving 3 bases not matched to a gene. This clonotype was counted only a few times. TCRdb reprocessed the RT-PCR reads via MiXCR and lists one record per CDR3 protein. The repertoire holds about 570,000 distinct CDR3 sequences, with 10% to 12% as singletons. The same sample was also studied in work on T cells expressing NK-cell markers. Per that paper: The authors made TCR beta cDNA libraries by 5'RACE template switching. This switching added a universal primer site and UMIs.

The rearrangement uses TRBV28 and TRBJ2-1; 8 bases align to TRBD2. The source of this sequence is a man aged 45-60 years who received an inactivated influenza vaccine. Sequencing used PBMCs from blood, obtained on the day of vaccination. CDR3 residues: CASSAAGGSYNEQFF. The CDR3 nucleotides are TGTGCCAGCAGTGCGGCGGGGGGCTCCTACAATGAGCAGTTCTTC.